The 18 T cell receptor beta chains below were found in one sample sequenced in a study of Graves' ophthalmopathy and Graves' hyperthyroidism. Scientists amplified the TCR beta CDR3 regions from RNA transcripts. A first-round RT-PCR used HTBI primers, followed by a second-round multiplex PCR. In TCRdb, the multiplex PCR reads were re-called with MiXCR into one record per CDR3 protein. The profile shows around 40,000 distinct CDR3 sequences, 52% of them singletons. Sequenced input: peripheral blood. The receptors shown here come from an adult man with Graves' ophthalmopathy.

As for this clonotype: The junction does not match germline at one end; this may be a read error. The chain recombines TRBV7-2 with TRBJ2-1; D is uncertain. CDR3 size: 18 residues. Germline assignment: CDR1 SGHTA and CDR2 FQGNSA. The CDR3 coding sequence is TGCGCCAGCAGCCAAGATTCGTCCGCGGCGTACTCCTACAATGAGCAGTTCTTC. It translates to CASSQDSSAAYSYNEQFF.

The V gene is TRBV20-1, the J gene TRBJ2-7; D possibly corresponds to TRBD2 (5 bases). There are 15 residues in the CDR3. With 1 base removed from V and 4 bases from J, the gap between germline ends came to 17 bases. Germline V lookup: CDR1 DFQATT, CDR2 SNEGSKA (reference sequence). As DNA, the CDR3 is TGCAGTGCTAGAGTATCGCGGGCTAGCTCTTACGAGCAGTACTTC. Translation: CSARVSRASSYEQYF.

The gene calls are TRBV3-1 and TRBJ2-2, with TRBD2 identical over 9 bases. The CDR3 runs 16 residues. The trim removed 4 bases at V and 6 bases at J, leaving 9 bases unmatched. The germline gives CDR1 LGHDT, CDR2 YNNKEL (reference sequence). The CDR3 sequence: CASSRSGTSRAGELFF. Here the CDR3 DNA reads TGTGCCAGCAGCCGTTCCGGGACTAGCCGAGCCGGGGAGCTGTTTTTT.

The V gene is TRBV29-1, the J gene TRBJ1-2; D unresolved. The germline V gene has CDR1 SQVTM and CDR2 ANQGSEA. Between the trimmed V and J ends, which lost 2 bases and 1 base, there was a span of 5 bases. This CDR3 has 12 amino acids. CDR3 nucleotides: TGCAGCGTTGAAAATGATAACTATGGCTACACCTTC. Its translation: CSVENDNYGYTF. Drawing the rest from reference TRBV29-1 and TRBJ1-2, the complete variable domain is SAVISQKPSRDICQRGTSLTIQCQVDSQVTMMFWYRQQPGQSLTLIATANQGSEATYESGFVIDKFPISRPNLTFSTLTVSNMSPEDSSIYLCSVENDNYGYTFGSGTRLTVV.

This chain joins TRBV20-1 and TRBJ2-1, with 8 nucleotides matching TRBD1. Germline V gene data show CDR1 as DFQATT and CDR2 as SNEGSKA (reference sequence). The V gene end was trimmed by 7 bases and the J gene end by 12 bases; junction bases not matched to a gene: 14. This CDR3 has 13 residues. The CDR3 DNA sequence: TGCAGTGTCGGACAGGGCAGCACAGATACGCAGTTCTTC. Residues: CSVGQGSTDTQFF.

This clonotype was found many times. V and J are TRBV6-2 or TRBV6-3 and TRBJ2-7; 7 bases fit TRBD1. Germline lookup yields CDR1 MNHEY and CDR2 SVGEGT. Trimming at V came to 6 bases and at J to 9 bases, leaving 5 bases not matched to a gene. This CDR3 is built from 11 residues. Written as DNA, the CDR3 is TGTGCCAGCAGCACAGGGGATGGGCAGTACGTC. Translation: CASSTGDGQYV.

This clonotype was counted at least ten times. The chain couples TRBV11-2 to TRBJ2-3; 9 nucleotides match TRBD2. This CDR3 contains 15 residues. Germline values: CDR1 SGHAT, CDR2 FQNNGV. The junction had 1 base not matched to a gene; V was cut back by 0 bases and J by 3 bases. CDR3 bases: TGTGCCAGCAGCTTAGACGCGGGAGGGACAGATACGCAGTATTTT. Protein product: CASSLDAGGTDTQYF.

With regard to this clonotype: A much larger clone differs from this one at a single base, so this may be a read error. The rearrangement links TRBV28 to TRBJ2-1, with 8 nucleotides matching TRBD2. Losses at the gene ends were 3 bases for V and 5 bases for J; bases not matched to a gene: 6. From germline, CDR1 is MDHEN and CDR2 SYDVKM. This CDR3 spans 15 amino acids. The CDR3 is CASSFISGGDNEQFF. The CDR3, as DNA: TGTGCCAGCAGTTTTATCAGCGGGGGAGACAATGAGCAGTTCTTC.

As regards this clonotype: Sequence at one end of the junction differs from germline and may be a read error. This chain uses TRBV10-3 with TRBJ2-1, with D possibly matching TRBD2 (6 bases). CDR1 ENHRY and CDR2 SYGVKD come from the germline V gene. The CDR3 spans 11 residues. CDR3 coding DNA: TGTGCCATCAAGGACTACTGTGAGCAGTTGTTC. This sequence encodes CAIKDYCEQLF.

The chain recombines TRBV12-3 or TRBV12-4 with TRBJ2-2; possible D gene TRBD2, 6 bases. The CDR3 is made up of 16 amino acids. Trimming pared 6 bases from V and 1 base from J, leaving 15 bases between. CDR3 in amino acids: CASSVAGGMNTGELFF. CDR3 nucleotides: TGTGCCAGCAGCGTAGCCGGGGGTATGAACACCGGGGAGCTGTTTTTT.

The chain carries TRBV20-1 and TRBJ2-1; TRBD1 agrees at 8 bases. The CDR3 consists of 14 residues. Germline V gene data show CDR1 as DFQATT and CDR2 as SNEGSKA (reference sequence). V shed 6 bases and J 3 bases; nucleotides not matched to a gene: 7. CDR3 protein: CSAHLGQDYNEQFF. In nucleotides, the CDR3 is TGCAGTGCCCACTTGGGACAGGACTACAATGAGCAGTTCTTC.

This chain links TRBV29-1 with TRBJ1-1; D not certain. Trimming removed 8 bases from V and 0 bases from J, with 10 bases in between. Per the germline V gene, CDR1 is SQVTM and CDR2 is ANQGSEA. This CDR3 has 12 amino acids. The chain's CDR3 is CSSAIMNTEAFF. The DNA for the CDR3 is TGCAGCTCGGCCATTATGAACACTGAAGCTTTCTTT. Full variable domain (missing parts from reference TRBV29-1 and TRBJ1-1): SAVISQKPSRDICQRGTSLTIQCQVDSQVTMMFWYRQQPGQSLTLIATANQGSEATYESGFVIDKFPISRPNLTFSTLTVSNMSPEDSSIYLCSSAIMNTEAFFGQGTRLTVV.

This chain links TRBV6-1 with TRBJ1-5; D gene uncertain. Deletions cut 4 bases from V and 6 bases from J, with 16 bases between. Germline V gene data show CDR1 as MNHNS and CDR2 as SASEGT. CDR3 size: 15 residues. CDR3 amino acids: CASSADDGSAQPQHF. Written as DNA, the CDR3 is TGTGCCAGCAGTGCTGACGACGGGTCGGCTCAGCCCCAGCATTTT.

This clonotype was seen only a few times. A much larger clone lies a single base off, so this may be a read error. The chain carries TRBV27 and TRBJ1-2; possibly TRBD1 for D (5 bases). The germline V gene has CDR1 MNHEY and CDR2 SMNVEV (reference sequence). V was pared by 8 bases and J by 4 bases, with 11 bases between. The CDR3 spans 12 residues. CDR3 bases: TGTGCCAGCGGTACGAGGGGCTATGGCTACACCTTC. The encoded protein is CASGTRGYGYTF.

V usage is TRBV7-9 and J usage is TRBJ1-6; D ambiguous. There are 12 residues in the CDR3. V shed 7 bases and J shed 7 bases, with 8 bases lying between them. CDR1 is SEHNR, CDR2 FQNEAQ, per germline (reference sequence). CDR3 sequence reads: CASNLGNSPLHF. The DNA of the CDR3 is TGTGCCAGCAACCTTGGGAATTCACCCCTCCACTTT.

On this clonotype itself: A much larger clonotype is one base distant, so this may be a read error. The CDR3 sequence: CASSEDSSGANVLTF. CDR3 DNA: TGTGCCAGCAGTGAAGACAGCTCTGGGGCCAACGTCCTGACTTTC. The chain combines TRBV6-1 with TRBJ2-6; no clear D gene. Trimming stripped 1 base from V and 0 bases from J, with 4 bases between. Germline V gives CDR1 MNHNS, CDR2 SASEGT. The CDR3 is made up of 15 amino acids.

V is TRBV5-6 and J is TRBJ2-1, with D tentatively TRBD1 or TRBD2 (6 bases each). The CDR3 has 14 amino acids. The V end was cut by 3 bases, the J end by 7 bases, with 14 bases between. Germline CDR1 is SGHDT and CDR2 is YYEEEE. The CDR3 loop is CASSSSGAGNEQFF. In nucleotides, the CDR3 is TGTGCCAGCAGCTCTTCGGGGGCAGGGAATGAGCAGTTCTTC.

This sequence joins TRBV7-3 and TRBJ2-2, with 8 bases lining up with TRBD1. The V and J ends lost 5 bases and 3 bases, in that order; junction bases with no gene match: 5. CDR3 length equals 15 residues. Germline V gives CDR1 SGHTA, CDR2 FQGTGA. The CDR3 DNA reads as TGTGCCAGCAGCAGGGACAGGACGGACACCGGGGAGCTGTTTTTT. Encoded protein: CASSRDRTDTGELFF.